This TCR beta chain is from a study of CXCR3-negative and CXCR3-positive naive CD8 T cells. Study-level findings and limits: Hydrophobicity of TRB CDR3s was greater in CXCR3-positive naive cells than in CXCR3-negative naive cells.

The CD45RO-CCR7+CD27+CD95- phenotype denoted naive CD8+ T cells. The CDR3 covers 12 residues. The germline V gene encodes CDR1 SQVTM and CDR2 ANQGSEA. The authors made the TRB cDNA libraries by 5' RACE using UMI labels. TCRdb re-called the 5' RACE reads and catalogs CDR3 proteins one per entry, DNA excluded. The data show roughly 120,000 distinct CDR3 sequences, and the top ten clones hold roughly 0.62%. A word on this clonotype: What it binds is not known.

The sequence was collected from a human donor in good health. Some clones in this sample may be carry-over from other donors' samples. This rearrangement joins TRBV29-1 to TRBJ1-2. The sample was naive CXCR3+ CD8+ T cells from blood. This sample's subset: CD45RO-CCR7+CD27+CD95- naive CD8+ T cells expressing CXCR3 (TNR3+). The CDR3 loop is CSVFWPSYGYTF.